The present T cell receptor beta chain was sequenced within a study of blood T cell repertoires in COVID-19. Study-level information: The analysed material was cDNA or gDNA that came from T cells, B-cell-depleted T cells, or PBMCs.

In the original processing: Using reference gene primer amplification, nucleated cell counts were estimated. This table comes from immunoSEQ multiplex PCR, and its TCRdb copy is limited to in-frame clones, with some not included. That table supplies the V and J calls and clone size; D and trimming were determined from the DNA. This table holds 330,000 or so clones, less than 90% found once. This clone was recorded once. V lost 3 bases and J lost 4, with 9 bases in between. The CDR3 has 13 amino acids. Germline loops: CDR1 LGHNA, CDR2 YNFKEQ. Participants were aged roughly 18 to 89 years, lived in over 20 US areas, and enrolled virtually.

The TCR comes from a young woman who had recovered from COVID-19. The chain recombines TRBV4-2 with TRBJ1-2; D is possibly TRBD1 (5 bases). The specimen was PBMCs or T cells enriched from blood (not recorded which). The CDR3 nucleotides are TGTGCCAGCAGCCACCAGGGTCTCTATGGCTACACCTTC. This codes for CASSHQGLYGYTF.